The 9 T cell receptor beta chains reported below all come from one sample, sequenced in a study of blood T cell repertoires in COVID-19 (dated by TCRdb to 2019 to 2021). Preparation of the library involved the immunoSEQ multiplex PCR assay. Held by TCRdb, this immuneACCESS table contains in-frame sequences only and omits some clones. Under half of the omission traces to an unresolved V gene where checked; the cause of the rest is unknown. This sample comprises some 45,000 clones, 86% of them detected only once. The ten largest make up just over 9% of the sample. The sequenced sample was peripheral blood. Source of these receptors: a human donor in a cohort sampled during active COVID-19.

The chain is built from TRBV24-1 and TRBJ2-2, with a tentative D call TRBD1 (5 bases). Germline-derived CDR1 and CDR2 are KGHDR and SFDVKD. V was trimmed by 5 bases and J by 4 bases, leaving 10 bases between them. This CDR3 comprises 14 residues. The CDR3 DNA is TGTGCCACCAGTGCCAGGGATGGCACCGGGGAGCTGTTTTTT. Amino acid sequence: CATSARDGTGELFF.

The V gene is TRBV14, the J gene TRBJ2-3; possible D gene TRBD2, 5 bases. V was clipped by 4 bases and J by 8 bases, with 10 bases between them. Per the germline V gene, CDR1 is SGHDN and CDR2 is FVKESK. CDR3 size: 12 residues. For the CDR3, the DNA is TGTGCCAGCAGCCCCGCGGGCAGTACGCAGTATTTT. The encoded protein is CASSPAGSTQYF.

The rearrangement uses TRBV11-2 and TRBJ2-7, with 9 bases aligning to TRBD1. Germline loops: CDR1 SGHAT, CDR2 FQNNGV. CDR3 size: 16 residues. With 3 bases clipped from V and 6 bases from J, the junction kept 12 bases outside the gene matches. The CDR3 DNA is TGTGCCAGCAGCTTTATGGTTCCGGGACAGGGAGGCGAGCAGTACTTC. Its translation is CASSFMVPGQGGEQYF. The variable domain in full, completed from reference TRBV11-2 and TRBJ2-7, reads EAGVAQSPRYKIIEKRQSVAFWCNPISGHATLYWYQQILGQGPKLLIQFQNNGVVDDSQLPKDRFSAERLKGVDSTLKIQPAKLEDSAVYLCASSFMVPGQGGEQYFGPGTRLTVT.

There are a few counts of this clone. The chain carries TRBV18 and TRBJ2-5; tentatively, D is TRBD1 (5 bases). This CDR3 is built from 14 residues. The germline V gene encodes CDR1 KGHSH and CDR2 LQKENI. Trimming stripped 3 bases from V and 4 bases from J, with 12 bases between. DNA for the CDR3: TGTGCCAGCTCACCTACAGGTCAGGGAGAGACCCAGTACTTC. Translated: CASSPTGQGETQYF.

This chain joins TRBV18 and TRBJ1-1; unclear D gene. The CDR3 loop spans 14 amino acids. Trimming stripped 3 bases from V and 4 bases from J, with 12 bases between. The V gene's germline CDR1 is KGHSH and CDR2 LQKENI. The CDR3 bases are TGTGCCAGCTCACCGGACTCAGGTAGCACTGAAGCTTTCTTT. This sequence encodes CASSPDSGSTEAFF. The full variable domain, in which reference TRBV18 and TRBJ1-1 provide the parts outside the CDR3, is NAGVMQNPRHLVRRRGQEARLRCSPMKGHSHVYWYRQLPEEGLKFMVYLQKENIIDESGMPKERFSAEFPKEGPSILRIQQVVRGDSAAYFCASSPDSGSTEAFFGQGTRLTVV.

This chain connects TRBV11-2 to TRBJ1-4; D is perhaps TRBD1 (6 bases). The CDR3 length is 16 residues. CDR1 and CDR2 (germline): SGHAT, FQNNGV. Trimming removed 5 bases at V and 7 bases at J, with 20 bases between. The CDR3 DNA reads TGTGCCAGCAGCGCCAATCTACAGGGTATTGGTGAAAAACTGTTTTTT. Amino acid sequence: CASSANLQGIGEKLFF.

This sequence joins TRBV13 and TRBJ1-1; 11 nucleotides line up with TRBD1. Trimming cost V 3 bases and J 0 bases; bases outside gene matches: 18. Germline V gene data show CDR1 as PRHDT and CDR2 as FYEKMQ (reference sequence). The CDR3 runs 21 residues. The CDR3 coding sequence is TGTGCCAGCAGCTTCCTTTCCCCTGGGACAGGGGGTTTTGATATGAACACTGAAGCTTTCTTT. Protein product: CASSFLSPGTGGFDMNTEAFF.

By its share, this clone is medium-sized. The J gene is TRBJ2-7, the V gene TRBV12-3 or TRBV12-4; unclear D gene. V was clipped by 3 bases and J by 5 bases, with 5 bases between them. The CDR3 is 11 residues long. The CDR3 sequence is CASSFNNEQYF. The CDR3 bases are TGTGCCAGCAGTTTTAATAACGAGCAGTACTTC.

CDR3 nucleotides: TGCGCCAGCAGCTCCCGACAGGGTGGTAATTCACCCCTCCACTTT. This gives the protein CASSSRQGGNSPLHF. This sequence joins TRBV5-1 and TRBJ1-6, with 7 bases that match TRBD1. The V segment lost 3 bases and the J segment 6 bases; nucleotides outside the gene matches: 6. This CDR3 is 15 amino acids long. Germline CDR1 is SGHRS and CDR2 is YFSETQ.